This T cell receptor (beta chain) was documented in a study of T cell responses to AZD1222 COVID-19 vaccine. Libraries were prepared by immunoSEQ multiplex PCR; TCRdb keeps only in-frame clonotypes and omits some of them. The data hold about 180,000 clones, with about 86% observed a single time. There are 17 residues in the CDR3. The source of this sequence is an adult who received the AZD1222 COVID-19 vaccine. The input for sequencing was peripheral blood, taken 28 days after the second AZD1222 dose. The chain couples TRBV21-1 to TRBJ1-2. TRBV21-1 is a pseudogene locus. The CDR3: CASSKVLKVRGDNGYTF. The CDR3 nucleotides are TGTGCCAGCAGCAAAGTGCTAAAGGTTAGGGGGGATAATGGCTACACCTTC.